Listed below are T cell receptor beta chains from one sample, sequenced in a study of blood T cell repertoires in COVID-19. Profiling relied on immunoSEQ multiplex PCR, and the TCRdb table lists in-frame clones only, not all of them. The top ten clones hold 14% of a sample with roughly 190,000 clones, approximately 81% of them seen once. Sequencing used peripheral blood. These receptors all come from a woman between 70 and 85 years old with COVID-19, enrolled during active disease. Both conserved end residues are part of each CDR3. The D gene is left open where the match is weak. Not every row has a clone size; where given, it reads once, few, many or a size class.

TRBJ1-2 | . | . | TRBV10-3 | CAIRSSGGYTF | TGTGCCATCAGAAGTTCGGGTGGCTACACCTTC
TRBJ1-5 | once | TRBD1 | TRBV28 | CATGGQAKIQPQHF | TGTGCCACCGGGGGACAGGCAAAGATTCAGCCCCAGCATTTT
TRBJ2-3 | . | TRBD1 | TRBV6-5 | CASSQGQGPGDTQYF | TGTGCCAGCAGTCAGGGACAGGGGCCGGGGGATACGCAGTATTTT
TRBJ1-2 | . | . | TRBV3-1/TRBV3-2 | CASSQQGGYTF | TGTGCCAGCAGCCAACAGGGTGGCTACACCTTC
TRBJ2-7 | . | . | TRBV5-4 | CASSFEAGKTYEQYF | TGTGCCAGCAGCTTTGAGGCGGGAAAAACCTACGAGCAGTACTTC
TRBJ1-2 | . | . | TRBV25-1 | CASSDPPHYGYTF | TGTGCCAGCAGTGACCCTCCCCACTATGGCTACACCTTC
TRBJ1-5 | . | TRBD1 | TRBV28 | CASIRQGAKNQPQHF | TGTGCCAGCATCCGCCAGGGGGCGAAAAATCAGCCCCAGCATTTT
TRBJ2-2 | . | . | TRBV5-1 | CASSLWQTGELFF | TGCGCCAGCAGCTTGTGGCAGACCGGGGAGCTGTTTTTT
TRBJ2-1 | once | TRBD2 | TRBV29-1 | CSVTPRGAYNEQFF | TGCAGCGTTACGCCGCGGGGGGCCTACAATGAGCAGTTCTTC
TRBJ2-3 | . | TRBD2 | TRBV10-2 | CASSEGGLAEADTQYF | TGCGCCAGCAGTGAGGGGGGACTAGCGGAGGCAGATACGCAGTATTTT
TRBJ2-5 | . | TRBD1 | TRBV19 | CASSIDDRDRETQYF | TGTGCCAGTAGTATAGACGACAGGGATAGGGAGACCCAGTACTTC
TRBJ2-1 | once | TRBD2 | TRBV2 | CASPGLAGFSGDEQFF | TGTGCCAGCCCCGGACTAGCGGGATTTAGCGGAGATGAGCAGTTCTTC
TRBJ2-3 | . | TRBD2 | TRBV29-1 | CSVEKRDGDTQYF | TGCAGCGTTGAGAAGCGGGATGGAGATACGCAGTATTTT
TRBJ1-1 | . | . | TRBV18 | CASSPTRGKNEAFF | TGTGCCAGCTCACCAACCAGGGGCAAGAATGAAGCTTTCTTT
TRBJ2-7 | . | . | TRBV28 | CASSPSGARAYYEQYF | TGTGCCAGCAGTCCATCTGGGGCCAGGGCGTATTACGAGCAGTACTTC
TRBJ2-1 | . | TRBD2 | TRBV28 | CASSVTSGGDEQFF | TGTGCCAGCAGTGTGACTAGCGGCGGCGACGAGCAGTTCTTC
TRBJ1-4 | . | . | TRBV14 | CASSQLPQGSYNEKLFF | TGTGCCAGCAGCCAACTACCTCAGGGCAGCTATAATGAAAAACTGTTTTTT
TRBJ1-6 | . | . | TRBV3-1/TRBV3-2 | CASSQGARSPLHF | TGTGCCAGCAGCCAAGGGGCTCGGTCACCCCTCCACTTT
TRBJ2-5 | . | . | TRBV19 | CASSISSGFQETQYF | TGTGCCAGTAGTATTTCATCGGGGTTCCAAGAGACCCAGTACTTC
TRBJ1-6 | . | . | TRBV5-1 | CASSPTLSSYNSPLHF | TGCGCCAGCAGCCCTACCCTAAGCTCCTATAATTCACCCCTCCACTTT
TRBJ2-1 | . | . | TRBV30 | CAWSVAQPGNEQFF | TGTGCCTGGAGTGTGGCCCAACCAGGCAATGAGCAGTTCTTC
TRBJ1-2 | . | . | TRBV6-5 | CASISSTVNYGYTF | TGTGCCAGCATTAGTTCGACAGTTAACTATGGCTACACCTTC
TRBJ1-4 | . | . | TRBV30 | CAWRAAGTTNEKLFF | TGTGCCTGGAGGGCAGCAGGAACAACTAATGAAAAACTGTTTTTT
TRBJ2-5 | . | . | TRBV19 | CASSLGTRAQETQYF | TGTGCCAGTAGTCTCGGGACTCGGGCTCAAGAGACCCAGTACTTC
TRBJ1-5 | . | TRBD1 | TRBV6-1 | CASSEVSGGVNQPQHF | TGTGCCAGCAGTGAAGTGTCAGGGGGCGTCAATCAGCCCCAGCATTTT
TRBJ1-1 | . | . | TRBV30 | CAWSTQVEAFF | TGTGCCTGGAGTACACAGGTTGAAGCTTTCTTT
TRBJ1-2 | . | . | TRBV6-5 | CASSYSTGDYGYTF | TGTGCCAGCAGTTACTCGACTGGAGACTATGGCTACACCTTC
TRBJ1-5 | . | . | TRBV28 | CASSFRGGYSNQPQHF | TGTGCCAGCAGTTTTAGGGGGGGGTATAGCAATCAGCCCCAGCATTTT
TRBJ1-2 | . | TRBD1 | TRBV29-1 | CSVSGQGAYTF | TGCAGCGTTTCAGGACAGGGGGCTTACACCTTC
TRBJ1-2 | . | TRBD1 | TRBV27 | CASSFDRGQGYTF | TGTGCCAGCAGTTTTGACAGGGGGCAAGGCTACACCTTC
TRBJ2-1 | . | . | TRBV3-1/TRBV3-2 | CASSQGRWSARIF | TGTGCCAGCAGCCAAGGGAGGTGGTCGGCTCGGATCTTC
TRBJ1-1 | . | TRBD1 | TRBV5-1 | CASSPDRGTEAFF | TGCGCCAGCAGCCCAGACAGGGGAACTGAAGCTTTCTTT
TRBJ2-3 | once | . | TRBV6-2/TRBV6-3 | CASSYHRDTQYF | TGTGCCAGCAGTTACCATAGAGATACGCAGTATTTT
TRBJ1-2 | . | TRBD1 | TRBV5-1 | CASSSGTEYGYTF | TGCGCCAGCAGCTCCGGGACAGAATATGGCTACACCTTC
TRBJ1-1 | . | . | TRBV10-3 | CAISGREPGGEAFF | TGTGCCATCAGTGGAAGGGAGCCGGGAGGCGAAGCTTTCTTT
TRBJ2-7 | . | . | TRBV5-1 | CASSPPIRGTFTYEQYF | TGCGCCAGCAGCCCTCCCATAAGGGGGACCTTTACCTACGAGCAGTACTTC
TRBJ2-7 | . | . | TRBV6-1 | CASSERRGWEQYF | TGTGCCAGCAGTGAACGGAGGGGTTGGGAGCAGTACTTC
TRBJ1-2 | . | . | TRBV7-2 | CASSLKRGYGYTF | TGTGCCAGCAGCTTAAAAAGGGGCTATGGCTACACCTTC
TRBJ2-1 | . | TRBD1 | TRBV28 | CASSLLPGAGGSNEQFF | TGTGCCAGCAGTTTACTGCCCGGGGCAGGGGGATCTAATGAGCAGTTCTTC
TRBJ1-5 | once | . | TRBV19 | CASSISGGNNQPQHF | TGTGCCAGTAGTATTTCCGGGGGTAACAATCAGCCCCAGCATTTT
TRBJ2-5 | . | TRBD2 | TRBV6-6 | CASRRAGGPETQYF | TGTGCCAGCAGAAGAGCGGGGGGGCCTGAGACCCAGTACTTC
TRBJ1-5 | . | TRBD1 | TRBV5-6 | CASSHRDRGNQPQHF | TGTGCCAGCAGCCACCGGGACAGGGGCAATCAGCCCCAGCATTTT
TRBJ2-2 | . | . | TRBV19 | CASSIDIQGTGELFF | TGTGCCAGTAGTATAGACATACAGGGCACCGGGGAGCTGTTTTTT
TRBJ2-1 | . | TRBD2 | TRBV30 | CAWTSGSYNEQFF | TGTGCCTGGACTAGCGGGAGCTACAATGAGCAGTTCTTC
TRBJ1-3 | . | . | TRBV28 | CASSFFARVSGNTIYF | TGTGCCAGCAGTTTCTTTGCCCGAGTCTCTGGAAACACCATATATTTT
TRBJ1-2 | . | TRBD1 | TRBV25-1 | CASSAAKGGHGYTF | TGTGCCAGCAGTGCGGCGAAAGGGGGCCATGGCTACACCTTC
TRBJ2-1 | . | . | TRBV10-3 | CAITPVASGNEQFF | TGTGCCATCACGCCCGTAGCTTCCGGCAATGAGCAGTTCTTC
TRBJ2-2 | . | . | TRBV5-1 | CASSSSASNTGELFF | TGCGCCAGCAGCTCTAGCGCCTCGAACACCGGGGAGCTGTTTTTT
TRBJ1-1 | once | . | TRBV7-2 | CASSFQENTEAFF | TGTGCCAGCAGCTTCCAGGAGAACACTGAAGCTTTCTTT
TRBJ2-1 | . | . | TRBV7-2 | CASSSRRDRNNEQFF | TGTGCCAGCAGCTCCAGGAGGGACAGAAACAATGAGCAGTTCTTC